This is a list of T cell receptor beta chains from one sample in a study of memory CD4+ T cells and cytomegalovirus serostatus. Here immunoSEQ multiplex PCR was the method, and the copy in TCRdb shows in-frame clones only, minus some. The sample holds 65,000 to 95,000 clones; 75% to 90% are singletons and the top ten take roughly 0.8%. The sequenced material came from memory CD4+ T cells from blood. These receptors came from an adult in good health and CMV-seronegative. Each CDR3 is given with its conserved first and last residue. A D gene is named only where the DNA matches it firmly. Some rows have no size entry. The others give once, few or many, or a class for an expanded clone.

J,size,D,V,CDR3,DNA
TRBJ1-1,.,TRBD1,TRBV5-6,CASSTETGLGAEAFF,TGTGCCAGCAGCACCGAGACAGGGTTGGGCGCTGAAGCTTTCTTT
TRBJ2-2,.,.,TRBV19,CASSTSGRGTGELFF,TGTGCCAGTAGTACCTCAGGGAGGGGGACCGGGGAGCTGTTTTTT
TRBJ1-3,.,.,TRBV18,CASSPPRGQSGNTIYF,TGTGCCAGCTCACCACCGCGGGGGCAGTCTGGAAACACCATATATTTT
TRBJ1-1,.,.,TRBV6-5,CASRRQVQNTEAFF,TGTGCCAGCAGGAGACAGGTCCAGAACACTGAAGCTTTCTTT
TRBJ2-3,.,TRBD1,TRBV5-1,CASSWGQVATDTQYF,TGCGCCAGCAGCTGGGGACAGGTGGCCACAGATACGCAGTATTTT
TRBJ1-1,.,.,TRBV2,CASSLRLSTEAFF,TGTGCCAGCAGTTTAAGGCTGTCCACTGAAGCTTTCTTT
TRBJ1-6,.,.,TRBV5-1,CASSLPDYNSPLHF,TGCGCCAGCAGCTTGCCAGACTATAATTCACCCCTCCACTTT
TRBJ2-4,.,.,TRBV25-1,CASSGPQGAIQYF,TGTGCCAGCAGTGGACCACAGGGCGCAATTCAGTACTTC
TRBJ1-1,.,.,TRBV29-1,CSVVPYSKNTEAFF,TGCAGCGTTGTCCCCTACAGCAAGAACACTGAAGCTTTCTTT
TRBJ2-2,.,.,TRBV13,CASSLRALRGRTGELFF,TGTGCCAGCAGCTTACGGGCACTCAGGGGCCGCACCGGGGAGCTGTTTTTT
TRBJ2-7,.,TRBD1,TRBV6-5,CASSPTGSSYEQYF,TGTGCCAGCAGCCCGACAGGGAGCTCCTACGAGCAGTACTTC
TRBJ1-2,.,.,TRBV5-1,CASSRGAERDGYTF,TGCGCCAGCAGCCGTGGAGCGGAAAGGGATGGCTACACCTTC
TRBJ2-5,.,TRBD1,TRBV18,CASSPPGTEETQYF,TGTGCCAGCTCCCCACCCGGGACAGAAGAGACCCAGTACTTC
TRBJ2-4,.,.,TRBV19,CASSILAKNIQYF,TGTGCCAGTAGTATCCTAGCCAAAAACATTCAGTACTTC
TRBJ2-5,.,.,TRBV6-1,CARPGKGEETQYF,TGTGCCAGGCCCGGTAAGGGTGAAGAGACCCAGTACTTC
TRBJ1-1,.,TRBD1,TRBV29-1,CSVERTGGSTEAFF,TGCAGCGTTGAACGAACAGGGGGGAGCACTGAAGCTTTCTTT
TRBJ2-1,once,.,TRBV5-6,CASSLLSGTHNEQFF,TGTGCCAGCAGCTTGTTATCAGGGACTCACAATGAGCAGTTCTTC
TRBJ2-7,.,.,TRBV28,CASSSVAWLSSYEQYF,TGTGCCAGCAGCTCCGTCGCTTGGCTCAGCTCCTACGAGCAGTACTTC
TRBJ2-2,.,.,TRBV6-5,CASMRTGELFF,TGTGCCAGCATGCGAACCGGGGAGCTGTTTTTT
TRBJ1-2,.,TRBD1,TRBV5-1,CASTRDSSSFYGYTF,TGCGCCAGCACCCGGGACAGTTCCTCCTTCTATGGCTACACCTTC
TRBJ1-2,.,.,TRBV28,CASSRGRYGYTF,TGTGCCAGCAGTCGGGGGCGGTATGGCTACACCTTC
TRBJ2-2,once,.,TRBV15,CATSSIRGAGELFF,TGTGCCACCAGCAGTATCAGGGGTGCCGGGGAGCTGTTTTTT
TRBJ1-1,.,.,TRBV5-1,CASRGPQNTEAFF,TGCGCCAGCAGGGGACCGCAGAACACTGAAGCTTTCTTT
TRBJ1-3,.,TRBD1,TRBV6-1,CASSVPDREGNTIYF,TGTGCCAGCAGTGTTCCCGACAGGGAGGGAAACACCATATATTTT
TRBJ1-2,.,TRBD1,TRBV11-1,CASSPGDRGFYGYTF,TGTGCCAGCAGCCCTGGGGACAGGGGATTCTATGGCTACACCTTC
TRBJ1-3,.,.,TRBV21-1,CASSHTTGSGNTIYF,TGTGCCAGCAGCCACACGACAGGCTCTGGAAACACCATATATTTT
TRBJ1-1,few,.,TRBV5-1,CASSLKQGLNTEAFF,TGCGCCAGCAGCTTAAAACAGGGACTGAACACTGAAGCTTTCTTT
TRBJ2-7,.,.,TRBV19,CASSIDRENEQYF,TGTGCCAGTAGTATAGATCGGGAGAACGAGCAGTACTTC